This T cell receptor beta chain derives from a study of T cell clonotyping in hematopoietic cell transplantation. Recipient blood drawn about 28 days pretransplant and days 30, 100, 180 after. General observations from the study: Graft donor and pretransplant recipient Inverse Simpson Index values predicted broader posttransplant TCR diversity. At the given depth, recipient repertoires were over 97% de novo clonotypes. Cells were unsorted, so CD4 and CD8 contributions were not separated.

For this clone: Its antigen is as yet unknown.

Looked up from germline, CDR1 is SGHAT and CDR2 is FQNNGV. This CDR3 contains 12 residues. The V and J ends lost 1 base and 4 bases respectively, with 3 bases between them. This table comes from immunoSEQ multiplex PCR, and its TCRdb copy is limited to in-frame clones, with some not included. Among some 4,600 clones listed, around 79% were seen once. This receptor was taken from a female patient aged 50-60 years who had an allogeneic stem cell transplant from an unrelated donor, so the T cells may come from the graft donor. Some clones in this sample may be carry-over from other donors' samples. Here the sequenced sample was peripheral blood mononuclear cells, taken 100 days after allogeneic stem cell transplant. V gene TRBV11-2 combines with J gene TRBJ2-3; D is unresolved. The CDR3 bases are TGTGCCAGCAGCTTAGCGGCAGATACGCAGTATTTT. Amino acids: CASSLAADTQYF.